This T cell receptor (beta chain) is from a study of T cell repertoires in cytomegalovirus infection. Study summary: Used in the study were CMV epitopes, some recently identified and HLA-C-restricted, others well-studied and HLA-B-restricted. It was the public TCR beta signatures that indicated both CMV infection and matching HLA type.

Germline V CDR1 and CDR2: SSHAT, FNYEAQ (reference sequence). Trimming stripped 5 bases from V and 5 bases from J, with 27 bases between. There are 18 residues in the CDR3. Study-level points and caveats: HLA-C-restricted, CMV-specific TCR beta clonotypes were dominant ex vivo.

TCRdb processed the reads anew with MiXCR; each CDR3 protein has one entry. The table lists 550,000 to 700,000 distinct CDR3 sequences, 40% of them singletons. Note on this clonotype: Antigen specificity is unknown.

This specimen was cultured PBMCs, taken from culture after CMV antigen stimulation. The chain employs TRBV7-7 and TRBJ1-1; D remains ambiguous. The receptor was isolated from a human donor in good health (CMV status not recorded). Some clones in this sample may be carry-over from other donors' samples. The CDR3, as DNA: TGTGCCAGCAGCAAGTGGGCGGGGAATTCACATTCGGGGACTGAAGCTTTCTTT. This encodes CASSKWAGNSHSGTEAFF.